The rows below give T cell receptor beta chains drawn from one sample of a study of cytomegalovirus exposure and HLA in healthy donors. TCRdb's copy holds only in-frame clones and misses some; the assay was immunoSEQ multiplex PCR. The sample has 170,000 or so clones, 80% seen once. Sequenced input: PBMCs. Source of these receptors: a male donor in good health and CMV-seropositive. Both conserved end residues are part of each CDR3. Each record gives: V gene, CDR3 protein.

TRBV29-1	CSVTKSSYNEQFF
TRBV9	CASSGRGAIGNTIYF
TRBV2	CASSVDRGNIQYF
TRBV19	CASSIPGGESYNEQFF
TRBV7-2	CASSLHGPGELFF
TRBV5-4	CASREGSSYEQYF
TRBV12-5	CASGPGTGGDTEAFF
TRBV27	CASTPGQGSYEQYF
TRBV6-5	CASSYGRGAKNIQYF
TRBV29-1	CSVVRPTTDTQYF
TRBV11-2	CASSLEIRVQTYEQYF
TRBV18	CATTGWDEQFF
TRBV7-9	CASTSTANTGELFF
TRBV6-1	CASSEYTSLNEQFF
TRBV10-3	CAISDGAGVTDTQYF
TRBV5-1	CASSSGRPGLSSGELFF
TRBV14	CASSQDWGGAAETQYF
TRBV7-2	CASTRFEGGELFF
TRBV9	CASSAYPQGYEQYF
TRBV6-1	CASSDGATGREKLFF
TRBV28	CASSFRQGGGEKLFF
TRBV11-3	CASSLRGDEQFF
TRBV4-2	CASSQERQGTISGNTIYF
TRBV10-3	CAISEPASGSADTQYF
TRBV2	CASSSGLAKETQYF
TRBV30	CAWSTGTEVYEQYF
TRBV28	CASRPDTSYNEQFF
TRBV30	CAWSTETQYF
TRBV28	CASSEPTGGFYQETQYF
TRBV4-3	CASSPKDSSNTGELFF
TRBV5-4	CASSRPGLAGATANEQFF
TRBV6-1	CASSERLSSYNEQFF
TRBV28	CASSTPGQGGSPLHF
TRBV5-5	CASSLIAGTSATEAFF
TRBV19	CASSMRLAPAYEQYF
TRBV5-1	CASSLAGTGKEQYF
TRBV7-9	CASSSKGGETQYF
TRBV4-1	CASSQDRGEYEQYF
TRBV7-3	CASSPWTGAETQYF
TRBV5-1	CASSLIPQGELNTEAFF
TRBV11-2	CASSLGPARGPTGELFF
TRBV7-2	CASTPSGGAAYEQYF
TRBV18	CASSPPMKSGTDEAFF